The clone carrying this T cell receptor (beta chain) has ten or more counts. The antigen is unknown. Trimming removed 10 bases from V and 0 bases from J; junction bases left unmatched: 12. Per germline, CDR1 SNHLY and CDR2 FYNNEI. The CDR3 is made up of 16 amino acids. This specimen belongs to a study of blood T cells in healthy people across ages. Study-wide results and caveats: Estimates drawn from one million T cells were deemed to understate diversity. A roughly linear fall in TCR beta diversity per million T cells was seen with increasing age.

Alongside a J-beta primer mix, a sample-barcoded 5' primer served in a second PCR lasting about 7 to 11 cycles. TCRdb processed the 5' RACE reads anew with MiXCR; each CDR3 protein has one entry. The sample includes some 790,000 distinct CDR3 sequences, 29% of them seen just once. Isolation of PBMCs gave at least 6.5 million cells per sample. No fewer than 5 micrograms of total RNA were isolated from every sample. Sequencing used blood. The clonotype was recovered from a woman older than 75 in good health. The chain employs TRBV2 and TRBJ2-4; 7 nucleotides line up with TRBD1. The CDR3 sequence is CAIGTALTLAKNIQYF. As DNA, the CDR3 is TGTGCCATCGGGACAGCCCTAACACTAGCCAAAAACATTCAGTACTTC.